Listed here is a single T cell receptor (beta chain). Original processing methods: The authors estimated nucleated cell counts from reference gene primer amplification. The repertoire was sequenced with immunoSEQ multiplex PCR; TCRdb's copy has only in-frame clones and lacks some. D and trimming come from the DNA, and the V and J calls and clone size come from that table. The table records some 670,000 clones, about nine tenths of them present only once. This specimen comes from a study of blood T cell repertoires in COVID-19. Study background: Italy, Spain and the United States were the sources of the convalescent and acute COVID-19 samples. T cells, B-cell-depleted T cells, or PBMCs supplied cDNA or gDNA.

Germline loops: CDR1 PRHDT, CDR2 FYEKMQ (reference sequence). The CDR3 loop spans 15 amino acids. V was pared by 2 bases and J by 1 base, with 11 bases between. The gene calls are TRBV13 and TRBJ1-1; D not resolved. The receptor was derived from a woman between 18 and 29 years old with acute or convalescent COVID-19. The sample comprised peripheral blood. The CDR3 nucleotides are TGTGCCAGCAGCTTATTCCCTCCGGGGAACACTGAAGCTTTCTTT. Translating gives CASSLFPPGNTEAFF.